This TCR beta chain was captured in a study of blood T cells in healthy people across ages (dated by TCRdb to the mid-2010s). For the wider study: In model experiments, roughly one uniquely barcoded TCR beta cDNA molecule per two T cells was captured by template switching. Using deep sequencing normalized with unique cDNA molecular identifiers, the study measured how TCR beta repertoire diversity changes with age. The donors were split into four age groups: young (average about 16 years), middle-aged (more than 35), aged (62) and long-lived (more than 80). Donors of different ages were randomly distributed across sequencing lanes to avoid experimental bias. Two additional independent replicas of 1 million unique cDNA reads from the same blood draw were analyzed for two donors (one aged 18 to 30 and one aged 80 or older). General conclusions and limits of the study: The long-lived group showed more naive CD4+ T cells, fewer expanded clones and increased TCR diversity than the aged group, suggesting age selection. The percentage of naive T cells measured by flow cytometry correlated strongly with observed TCR beta diversity. Because the CMV infection status of the donors was unknown, age-related changes in expanded clonotypes may potentially have been confounded. Conclusive comparison of naive and antigen-experienced compartments was prevented by the profiling of bulk unsorted PBMCs. Estimates of total diversity from one million sequenced T cells were regarded as lower bounds and underestimates. Observed TCR beta diversity per million T cells fell roughly linearly with age, and a significant reduction was already apparent by age roughly 40.

Notes on this clonotype: The clone's antigen remains unknown. No clone much larger than this one lies a single base away; base qualities are absent.

Library preparation employed 5' RACE. For sequencing, an Illumina HiSeq 2500 was employed. A second PCR of roughly 6 to 12 cycles was run with a J-beta primer mix and a sample-barcoded 5' primer. Each TCR beta cDNA molecule received a unique molecular identifier from a template-switch 5' adaptor carrying 12 random nucleotides. Each sample yielded at least 3 million CDR3-containing paired-end reads. The Mint cDNA synthesis kit, primed by a TRBC-specific oligonucleotide, was used to synthesize first-strand cDNA from all RNA. Following uracil-DNA glycosylase treatment, a first 18-cycle PCR with universal primers M1SS and BC2_uni_R was performed on all cDNA. In the paper's pipeline: Normalization of each sample was performed by random selection of 1 million high-quality reads, each carrying a distinct molecular identifier. Reads sharing molecular identifiers were discarded rather than binned into consensus sequences. MiTCR, run with a Q25 quality threshold and the strictest error-elimination algorithm, handled CDR3 identification, clonotype clustering and error correction. A nonparametric unseen species model with Euler transformation was used to estimate lower-bound total TCR beta diversity. Starting from the raw public reads, TCRdb applied fastp trimming at Q25, assembled clones with MiXCR and retained in-frame beta chains. Entries are consolidated by CDR3 protein sequence, retaining the most common genes and DNA. The V and J calls shown here were made by TCRdb, not taken from the authors' results. Counted in this sample were roughly 800,000 distinct CDR3 sequences; 58% of them appeared once. About 20% of the sample goes to the ten largest clones.

Donors were about 36 systemically healthy Caucasian individuals from Russia aged 6 to 90 years. Each donor gave roughly 9.5 milliliters of peripheral blood, collected into EDTA-treated Vacutainer tubes. Ficoll-Paque density-gradient centrifugation was used to isolate PBMCs, with at least 6 million per sample. Trizol reagent was used to extract total RNA from PBMCs, with at least 6 micrograms per sample. The percentages of naive CD45RAhigh/CD27high T cells were determined by flow cytometry on a PBMC aliquot from every donor. The CDR3, from cysteine to phenylalanine, totals 14 residues. Solely the CDR3 DNA is kept, with 42 bases framed from the first base. Per the germline V gene (reference sequence), MNHEY is the CDR1 and SMNVEV is the CDR2. The trim is 0 bases for V and 7 bases for J, with a gap of 10 bases between the germline ends.

Sequencing used blood. This clonotype was obtained from a man aged 30 to 39 in good health. The chain is made from TRBV27 and TRBJ2-1; TRBD2 is possibly the D segment (6 matching bases). The DNA sequence follows: TGTGCCAGCAGTTTATCGTGGAGGGGTAATGAGCAGTTCTTC. It translates as CASSLSWRGNEQFF.